The 27 T cell receptor beta chains given below trace back to one sample, sequenced in a study of blood T cells in healthy people across ages. A second PCR of roughly 7 to 11 cycles used a sample-barcoded 5' primer and a J-beta primer mix. TCRdb used MiXCR to reprocess the 5' RACE reads, holding one entry per CDR3 protein. The repertoire has about 1.1 million distinct CDR3 sequences, more than 30% of them found once; the top ten carry around 13%. The specimen sequenced was blood. Receptor source: a man aged 18 to 35 in good health.

V usage is TRBV6-4 and J usage is TRBJ2-3, with no clear D. Germline CDR1 and CDR2: MRHNA and SNTAGT. V lost 3 bases and J lost 2, with 15 bases in between. The length of the CDR3 is 16 residues. The DNA of the CDR3 is TGTGCCAGCAGTGAGGTGCAGGAAACTCCCACAGATACGCAGTATTTT. Protein: CASSEVQETPTDTQYF.

This clonotype was observed many times. V is TRBV6-6 and J is TRBJ2-7; weak D call: TRBD2 (6 bases). The CDR3 covers 13 residues. The V end lost 2 bases, the J end lost 2 bases, and 7 bases lay between the germline ends. Per the germline V gene, CDR1 is MNHNY and CDR2 is SVGAGI (reference sequence). The CDR3 coding sequence is TGTGCCAGCAGTTACGGAGGGACCTACGAGCAGTACTTC. It specifies CASSYGGTYEQYF.

This clonotype was observed a few times. J is TRBJ2-1 and V is TRBV20-1; TRBD1 or TRBD2 may be the D gene (5 bases each). Germline V gene sequence: CDR1 DFQATT, CDR2 SNEGSKA (reference sequence). This CDR3 spans 11 amino acids. V lost 4 bases and J lost 15, with 16 bases in between. The CDR3 region has the DNA TGCAGTGCTACGGTGGGGGAACGTCGGTTCTTC. It is translated as CSATVGERRFF.

A single count supports this clonotype. This chain links TRBV7-9 with TRBJ1-6; D is ambiguous. Germline CDR1 is SEHNR and CDR2 is FQNEAQ (reference sequence). The CDR3 is 13 amino acids. Deletions cut 5 bases from V and 6 bases from J, with 8 bases between. The DNA for the CDR3 is TGTGCCAGCAGCGTAGATATTAATTCACCCCTCCACTTT. Encoded protein: CASSVDINSPLHF. The whole variable domain, remainder taken from reference TRBV7-9 and TRBJ1-6, is DTGVSQNPRHKITKRGQNVTFRCDPISEHNRLYWYRQTLGQGPEFLTYFQNEAQLEKSRLLSDRFSAERPKGSFSTLEIQRTEQGDSAMYLCASSVDINSPLHFGNGTRLTVT.

This clonotype has a handful of counts. This chain joins TRBV28 and TRBJ1-2; 9 nucleotides align to TRBD1. The CDR3 spans 14 residues. J lost 6 bases, V lost 4 bases, and 6 bases had no gene match. CDR1 and CDR2 from the germline V gene are MDHEN and SYDVKM. The CDR3 DNA sequence: TGTGCCAGCAGTTCAACCGGGACAGGGAATGGCTACACCTTC. Translating it yields CASSSTGTGNGYTF.

The genes are TRBV12-3 or TRBV12-4 and TRBJ2-1; a possible D gene is TRBD2 (6 bases). Trimming cost V 5 bases and J 6 bases, with 17 bases left between them. The CDR3 is 15 residues long. As DNA, the CDR3 is TGTGCCAGCAGTGCTCCTGGGCGGGGTCTCAATGAGCAGTTCTTC. Translation: CASSAPGRGLNEQFF.

This clonotype occurred once. It may be a read error: a sequence one base away is much more abundant. The V and J genes are TRBV2 and TRBJ1-2; D is ambiguous. Trimming shortened V by 1 base and J by 8 bases, and 11 bases separated the two germline ends. Per the germline V gene, CDR1 is SNHLY and CDR2 is FYNNEI. The CDR3 contains 13 residues. The CDR3 spells CASSEGYNDGYTF. In DNA form, the CDR3 reads TGTGCCAGCAGTGAAGGGTATAACGACGGCTACACCTTC.

The CDR3 coding sequence is TGCGCCAGCAGCGAACAGGGGTTTGACACCGGGGAGCTGTTTTTT. It is translated as CASSEQGFDTGELFF. The chain has TRBV5-1 and TRBJ2-2, with 7 bases that match TRBD1. This CDR3 comprises 15 residues. Germline V CDR1 and CDR2: SGHRS, YFSETQ. After removal of 4 bases from V and 3 bases from J, the junction contained 6 bases not matched to a gene.

This clonotype came up many times. The chain employs TRBV10-3 and TRBJ2-1; a weak D match, TRBD2 (7 bases). Germline CDR1 reads ENHRY; CDR2 reads SYGVKD. The V end lost 2 bases, the J end lost 3 bases, and 11 bases lay between the germline ends. The CDR3 is 15 amino acids. The CDR3: CAISEVGGVYNEQFF. The CDR3 DNA sequence: TGTGCCATCAGTGAGGTAGGGGGGGTCTACAATGAGCAGTTCTTC.

The chain has TRBV7-9 and TRBJ1-6; weak D call: TRBD1 (6 bases). In germline, CDR1 is SEHNR, CDR2 FQNEAQ (reference sequence). The CDR3 is made up of 15 amino acids. Trimming stripped 5 bases from V and 12 bases from J, with 20 bases between. The CDR3 sequence is CASSARDNPIQPLHF. The CDR3 nucleotides read TGTGCCAGCAGCGCCAGGGACAACCCAATACAACCCCTCCACTTT.

This sequence joins TRBV12-3 or TRBV12-4 and TRBJ1-1; 8 positions match TRBD1. The V gene end was trimmed by 3 bases and the J gene end by 0 bases; junction bases not matched to a gene: 12. This CDR3 is built from 18 residues. CDR3 in amino acids: CASSFPWTGPRMNTEAFF. In nucleotides, the CDR3 is TGTGCCAGCAGTTTTCCTTGGACAGGGCCCAGAATGAACACTGAAGCTTTCTTT.

V gene TRBV18 combines with J gene TRBJ1-4, with TRBD1 identical over 8 bases. Germline-derived CDR1 and CDR2 are KGHSH and LQKENI. V was clipped by 4 bases and J by 5 bases; unmatched bases: 6. The CDR3 is 15 amino acids. CDR3 nucleotides: TGTGCCAGCTCACTCGGGACAGGCCTGAATGAAAAACTGTTTTTT. Protein sequence: CASSLGTGLNEKLFF.

This chain uses TRBV4-2 with TRBJ2-3; TRBD2 matches at 9 bases. This CDR3 spans 16 amino acids. Trimming removed 0 bases from V and 4 bases from J; junction bases left unmatched: 5. Germline lookup yields CDR1 LGHNA and CDR2 YNFKEQ. CDR3 residues: CASSQDGGGASDTQYF. CDR3 nucleotides: TGTGCCAGCAGCCAAGATGGCGGGGGGGCCTCAGATACGCAGTATTTT.

This clonotype was observed a handful of times. The chain links TRBV4-1 to TRBJ1-5; no firm D call. Germline V gene data show CDR1 as MGHRA and CDR2 as YSYEKL. This CDR3 spans 15 amino acids. The V end lost 0 bases, the J end lost 0 bases, and 6 bases lay between the germline ends. CDR3 protein: CASSQEYSSNQPQHF. CDR3 DNA: TGCGCCAGCAGCCAAGAGTACAGTAGCAATCAGCCCCAGCATTTT.

Only a few counts were recorded for this clonotype. The chain joins TRBV29-1 to TRBJ1-2; tentatively, D is TRBD1 (5 bases). CDR1 SQVTM and CDR2 ANQGSEA come from the germline V gene. The CDR3 contains 12 residues. The CDR3 is CIAGEQDYGYTF. The CDR3 DNA reads TGCATCGCGGGCGAACAGGACTATGGCTACACCTTC.

The chain recombines TRBV20-1 with TRBJ2-2, with 8 bases lining up with TRBD1. The CDR3 extends over 18 amino acids. In germline, CDR1 is DFQATT, CDR2 SNEGSKA (reference sequence). Germline trimming cut 3 bases from V and 0 bases from J; bases unmatched to any gene: 12. The CDR3 region has the DNA TGCAGTGCTAGGAACCCCTTCGGACAGGGTGCGAACACCGGGGAGCTGTTTTTT. This codes for CSARNPFGQGANTGELFF.

This clonotype was seen many times. The DNA of the CDR3 is TGTGCCAGCAGCTTGGGACATACTGAAAATTCACCCCTCCACTTT. This gives the protein CASSLGHTENSPLHF. The rearrangement links TRBV7-9 to TRBJ1-6; possibly TRBD1 for D (6 bases). Per germline, CDR1 SEHNR and CDR2 FQNEAQ (reference sequence). The CDR3 contains 15 residues. Trimming shortened V by 3 bases and J by 7 bases, and 13 bases separated the two germline ends.

The V call is TRBV21-1, the J call TRBJ1-1; TRBD1 is the table's D call, not checked against the DNA. TRBV21-1 is a known pseudogene. The CDR3 consists of 17 residues. The CDR3 reads CASSAQRQQGGNTEAFF. The CDR3 region has the DNA TGTGCCAGCAGCGCGCAAAGACAACAGGGAGGGAACACTGAAGCTTTCTTT.

J is TRBJ2-5 and V is TRBV5-1, with D unclear. The end of the DNA fits TRBJ2-7 better, so the J call may be wrong. The CDR3 is 13 amino acids. CDR1 is SGHRS and CDR2 is YFSETQ in the germline V gene. The chain's CDR3 is CASSNPSSYEQYF. Written as DNA, the CDR3 is TGCGCCAGCAGTAACCCAAGCTCCTACGAGCAGTACTTC.

The chain recombines TRBV4-3 with TRBJ2-3; D gene unclear. The CDR3 extends over 15 amino acids. With 0 bases removed from V and 2 bases from J, the gap between germline ends came to 9 bases. Per germline, CDR1 LGHNA and CDR2 YSLEER. CDR3 nucleotide sequence: TGCGCCAGCAGCCAAGATTCCGGAATCACAGATACGCAGTATTTT. It encodes CASSQDSGITDTQYF.

The rearrangement uses TRBV5-1 and TRBJ2-5; D is unresolved. Germline V gene sequence: CDR1 SGHRS, CDR2 YFSETQ. Trimming removed 1 base at V and 3 bases at J, with 13 bases between. This CDR3 has 15 amino acids. The CDR3 reads CASSLSVQAEETQYF. As DNA, the CDR3 is TGCGCCAGCAGCTTGAGTGTTCAGGCCGAAGAGACCCAGTACTTC.

The genes are TRBV5-1 and TRBJ1-1; D is unclear. Looked up from germline, CDR1 is SGHRS and CDR2 is YFSETQ. The length of the CDR3 is 14 residues. Trimming pared 1 base from V and 0 bases from J, leaving 7 bases between. CDR3 DNA sequence: TGCGCCAGCAGCTTGAAGGCAGTGAACACTGAAGCTTTCTTT. Protein product: CASSLKAVNTEAFF.

This clonotype appeared a single time. CDR3 region: CASSPQGGDYEQYF. CDR3 coding DNA: TGTGCCAGCAGCCCACAGGGTGGCGATTACGAGCAGTACTTC. The chain employs TRBV6-2 or TRBV6-3 and TRBJ2-7; D perhaps matches TRBD1 (6 bases). V gave up 6 bases and J gave up 4 bases, with 16 bases separating them. Germline V gene data show CDR1 as MNHEY and CDR2 as SVGEGT. This CDR3 region has 14 residues.

This clonotype has a count of ten or more. In nucleotides, the CDR3 is TGCAGTGCTCCTCTCGGGTACCAAGAGACCCAGTACTTC. Translated: CSAPLGYQETQYF. The chain links TRBV20-1 to TRBJ2-5; no definite D call. The CDR3 sequence is 13 residues long. Trimming removed 5 bases from V and 0 bases from J, with 10 bases in between. CDR1 is DFQATT, CDR2 SNEGSKA, per germline (reference sequence).

The chain carries TRBV30 and TRBJ2-5; no definite D call. Trimming took off 1 base at V and 1 base at J, with 7 bases between the two ends. CDR1 is GTSNPN and CDR2 is SVGIG in the germline V gene (reference sequence). This CDR3 is built from 13 residues. The chain's CDR3 is CAWSGAGQETQYF. For the CDR3, the DNA is TGTGCCTGGAGTGGGGCAGGCCAAGAGACCCAGTACTTC.

The chain joins TRBV20-1 to TRBJ2-3; 9 positions match TRBD2. CDR3 length equals 16 residues. Unmatched junction bases numbered 8, after V lost 0 bases and J lost 4 bases. The germline gives CDR1 DFQATT, CDR2 SNEGSKA (reference sequence). The CDR3 DNA follows: TGCAGTGCTAGAGATCCCTTGCGGGGGGGGGCAGATACGCAGTATTTT. Translating gives CSARDPLRGGADTQYF.

This rearrangement joins TRBV7-2 to TRBJ1-3, with D unclear. The CDR3 totals 14 residues. V was trimmed by 8 bases and J by 4 bases, leaving 15 bases between them. The germline V gene encodes CDR1 SGHTA and CDR2 FQGNSA. The CDR3 coding sequence is TGTGCCAGCCGTAGACCGGGAGCGGGAAACACCATATATTTT. The encoded protein is CASRRPGAGNTIYF.